The 27 T cell receptor beta chains listed next were all sequenced from one sample in a study of OX40 agonist ivuxolimab in advanced cancers. Clones were sequenced by immunoSEQ multiplex PCR, and TCRdb holds only the in-frame ones, with some missing. The table lists around 25,000 clones, about 85% of them singletons. This specimen was CD4+ or CD8+ T cells sorted from blood, taken in a trial of the OX40 agonist ivuxolimab. The source of these receptors is an adult with an advanced solid tumor such as melanoma, head and neck, liver or kidney cancer.

This clone showed up just once. The chain has TRBV9 and TRBJ1-2, with D uncertain. The CDR3 totals 16 residues. V lost 0 bases and J 5 bases, leaving 17 bases between the germline ends. The germline V gene encodes CDR1 SGDLS and CDR2 YYNGEE. The CDR3 DNA reads TGTGCCAGCAGCGTAGGACTTACGGACGGAGGATATGGCTACACCTTC. Translation: CASSVGLTDGGYGYTF.

This chain joins TRBV28 and TRBJ2-7, with TRBD2 as a possible D gene (5 bases). This CDR3 has 16 residues. CDR1 MDHEN and CDR2 SYDVKM come from the germline V gene. The V and J ends lost 7 bases and 5 bases respectively, with 24 bases between them. CDR3 protein: CASIPPPGGLAHEQYF. The CDR3 DNA reads TGTGCCAGCATCCCCCCTCCCGGCGGGCTGGCCCACGAGCAGTACTTC.

V gene TRBV2 combines with J gene TRBJ1-2; D is unresolved. The CDR3 is made up of 12 amino acids. Trimming removed 6 bases at V and 5 bases at J, with 10 bases between. Germline V gene sequence: CDR1 SNHLY, CDR2 FYNNEI. The CDR3 sequence: CASRRTVYGYTF. The CDR3 bases are TGTGCCAGCAGAAGGACGGTTTATGGCTACACCTTC.

This clone was counted once. The chain joins TRBV9 to TRBJ2-1, with TRBD2 matching over 7 bases. The trim removed 2 bases at V and 9 bases at J, leaving 2 bases unmatched. There are 12 residues in the CDR3. CDR1 and CDR2 (germline): SGDLS, YYNGEE. CDR3 region: CASSVERGEQFF. The CDR3 DNA reads TGTGCCAGCAGCGTGGAGCGGGGTGAGCAGTTCTTC.

The genes are TRBV30 and TRBJ2-3; either TRBD1 or TRBD2 may fit D (5 bases each). The V gene's germline CDR1 is GTSNPN and CDR2 SVGIG (reference sequence). The CDR3 runs to 20 residues. The V gene lost 5 bases and the J gene lost 0 bases, with 30 bases spanning the gap. The DNA for the CDR3 is TGTGCCTGGGAGCCTCGGGGCGCTATTTACTCCCGGCAGAGCACAGATACGCAGTATTTT. Translated: CAWEPRGAIYSRQSTDTQYF.

The chain couples TRBV7-2 to TRBJ1-2, with 7 positions matching TRBD1. CDR3 length equals 13 residues. V shed 5 bases, J shed 7 bases, and the junction held 7 bases outside the gene matches. Per the germline V gene, CDR1 is SGHTA and CDR2 is FQGNSA. CDR3 sequence reads: CASSLRQGRGYTF. The CDR3 DNA follows: TGTGCCAGCAGCCTGAGACAGGGTCGTGGCTACACCTTC. Complete variable domain (other parts from reference TRBV7-2 and TRBJ1-2): GAGVSQSPSNKVTEKGKDVELRCDPISGHTALYWYRQSLGQGLEFLIYFQGNSAPDKSGLPSDRFSAERTGGSVSTLTIQRTQQEDSAVYLCASSLRQGRGYTFGSGTRLTVV.

The CDR3 here is CASSWADGYNEQFF. The CDR3 DNA sequence: TGTGCCAGCAGCTGGGCGGACGGGTACAATGAGCAGTTCTTC. The chain carries TRBV7-9 and TRBJ2-1, with D uncertain. Germline lookup yields CDR1 SEHNR and CDR2 FQNEAQ (reference sequence). The CDR3 sequence is 14 residues long. Trimming took off 4 bases at V and 4 bases at J, with 11 bases between the two ends.

The gene calls are TRBV4-1 and TRBJ1-2, with D perhaps TRBD1 (6 bases). The V gene's germline CDR1 is MGHRA and CDR2 YSYEKL. The CDR3 is 16 residues long. Trimming took 7 bases from V and 2 from J, leaving 20 bases between them. The CDR3 DNA is TGCGCCAGCACGGGGGATGTCGCCAGGGGAAACTATGGCTACACCTTC. Translation gives CASTGDVARGNYGYTF.

V gene TRBV28 combines with J gene TRBJ2-7, with 7 nucleotides matching TRBD1. Trimming at V came to 6 bases and at J to 2 bases, leaving 10 bases not matched to a gene. CDR3 length: 15 amino acids. The germline gives CDR1 MDHEN, CDR2 SYDVKM. The CDR3 nucleotides are TGTGCCAGCAGCCCGACAGGGACCAATACCTACGAGCAGTACTTC. Translated: CASSPTGTNTYEQYF.

V gene TRBV29-1 combines with J gene TRBJ1-1; weak D call: TRBD1 (6 bases). Germline CDR1 and CDR2: SQVTM and ANQGSEA. The CDR3 extends over 13 amino acids. The V and J ends lost 3 bases and 1 base respectively, with 9 bases between them. The CDR3 DNA is TGCAGCGTTGACAGGGGTCCGAACACTGAAGCTTTCTTT. Protein: CSVDRGPNTEAFF. Full variable domain (remainder filled in from reference TRBV29-1 and TRBJ1-1): SAVISQKPSRDICQRGTSLTIQCQVDSQVTMMFWYRQQPGQSLTLIATANQGSEATYESGFVIDKFPISRPNLTFSTLTVSNMSPEDSSIYLCSVDRGPNTEAFFGQGTRLTVV.

The chain employs TRBV29-1 and TRBJ2-5; 7 bases match TRBD1. The trim removed 8 bases at V and 2 bases at J, leaving 5 bases unmatched. The CDR3 runs 12 residues. The V gene's germline CDR1 is SQVTM and CDR2 ANQGSEA. CDR3: CSSGTAQETQYF. In nucleotides, the CDR3 is TGCAGCTCAGGGACAGCGCAAGAGACCCAGTACTTC.

The chain joins TRBV4-1 to TRBJ1-5; D gene unclear. V lost 1 base to trimming and J lost 0 bases, with 16 bases between them. The CDR3 runs to 18 residues. The germline CDR1 and CDR2 sequences are MGHRA and YSYEKL. In DNA form, the CDR3 reads TGCGCCAGCAGCCAAGGTGAGGCAGGCCCCTATAGCAATCAGCCCCAGCATTTT. It codes for CASSQGEAGPYSNQPQHF.

The J gene is TRBJ1-1, the V gene TRBV5-1, with 7 bases lining up with TRBD1. The germline CDR1 and CDR2 sequences are SGHRS and YFSETQ. This CDR3 region has 14 residues. V lost 5 bases and J lost 6; bases outside the gene matches: 10. DNA for the CDR3: TGCGCCAGCAGTTTGAACAGGGGAGGCCCTGAAGCTTTCTTT. This codes for CASSLNRGGPEAFF.

This clone was observed a handful of times. The chain combines TRBV25-1 with TRBJ1-5; D is possibly TRBD1 (5 bases). This CDR3 spans 13 amino acids. V lost 3 bases, J lost 5 bases, and 8 bases lay in between. CDR1 MGHDK and CDR2 SYGVNS come from the germline V gene. This CDR3 is CASSEGRHQPQHF. CDR3 DNA sequence: TGTGCCAGCAGTGAGGGACGGCATCAGCCCCAGCATTTT.

The chain carries TRBV11-2 and TRBJ2-7, with D tentatively TRBD1 (6 bases). The CDR3 runs to 13 residues. The germline V gene encodes CDR1 SGHAT and CDR2 FQNNGV. The V end was cut by 5 bases, the J end by 3 bases, with 11 bases between. DNA of the CDR3: TGTGCCAGCAGCCACGGACAGTTCTACGAGCAGTACTTC. Its protein is CASSHGQFYEQYF.

The chain carries TRBV5-1 and TRBJ2-1; 13 nucleotides line up with TRBD2. Trimming cost V 2 bases and J 7 bases; bases outside gene matches: 9. The CDR3 is 17 residues long. Germline V lookup: CDR1 SGHRS, CDR2 YFSETQ. The CDR3 DNA sequence: TGCGCCAGCAGCTTAATGACTAGCGGGAGGAGTTTGAATGAGCAGTTCTTC. Translation: CASSLMTSGRSLNEQFF.

This sequence joins TRBV6-6 and TRBJ1-1, with 8 nucleotides matching TRBD1. This CDR3 comprises 13 residues. V dropped 4 bases and J dropped 6; count of bases not matched to a gene: 4. Germline CDR1 MNHNY, CDR2 SVGAGI (reference sequence). The CDR3 here is CASSWTGPPEAFF. In nucleotides, the CDR3 is TGTGCCAGCAGTTGGACAGGGCCCCCTGAAGCTTTCTTT.

The chain links TRBV7-6 to TRBJ2-5; 10 bases agree with TRBD2. Germline lookup yields CDR1 SGHVS and CDR2 FNYEAQ. This CDR3 is 18 amino acids long. V lost 2 bases, J lost 2 bases, and 11 bases stayed unmatched. CDR3 sequence: CASSLRSWLAGVQETQYF. The CDR3 DNA is TGTGCCAGCAGCTTACGTTCTTGGCTAGCGGGGGTTCAAGAGACCCAGTACTTC.

The gene calls are TRBV18 and TRBJ2-7, with TRBD1 matching over 10 bases. Germline lookup yields CDR1 KGHSH and CDR2 LQKENI. CDR3 length equals 15 residues. V lost 3 bases, J lost 4 bases, and 6 bases stayed unmatched. The CDR3 DNA sequence: TGTGCCAGCTCACCTCCGGGACAGGGGTATTACGAGCAGTACTTC. As protein: CASSPPGQGYYEQYF.

V is TRBV28 and J is TRBJ1-2, with unresolved D. Trimming took off 3 bases at V and 4 bases at J, with 9 bases between the two ends. Looked up from germline, CDR1 is MDHEN and CDR2 is SYDVKM. There are 13 residues in the CDR3. This CDR3 reads CASSLQSVYGYTF. The CDR3, as DNA: TGTGCCAGCAGTTTGCAGTCGGTCTATGGCTACACCTTC.

This chain uses TRBV2 with TRBJ2-1; D gene ambiguous. CDR3 length equals 11 residues. The germline V gene has CDR1 SNHLY and CDR2 FYNNEI. V was cut by 6 bases and J by 7 bases, with 7 bases left in between. The CDR3 protein is CASRLYNEQFF. CDR3 nucleotides: TGTGCCAGCAGGCTGTATAATGAGCAGTTCTTC.

The chain couples TRBV29-1 to TRBJ2-5; 7 bases map to TRBD1. Trimming took 6 bases from V and 5 from J; bases not matched to a gene: 12. The germline V gene encodes CDR1 SQVTM and CDR2 ANQGSEA. This CDR3 region has 14 residues. CDR3 protein: CSVEEDREGETQYF. In nucleotides, the CDR3 is TGCAGCGTGGAGGAAGACAGGGAAGGGGAGACCCAGTACTTC. Full variable domain (remainder filled in from reference TRBV29-1 and TRBJ2-5): SAVISQKPSRDICQRGTSLTIQCQVDSQVTMMFWYRQQPGQSLTLIATANQGSEATYESGFVIDKFPISRPNLTFSTLTVSNMSPEDSSIYLCSVEEDREGETQYFGPGTRLLVL.

The chain links TRBV11-2 to TRBJ2-1; the D gene is possibly TRBD1 (5 bases). V was cut by 4 bases and J by 9 bases, with 16 bases left in between. The CDR3 loop spans 14 amino acids. CDR1 and CDR2 (germline): SGHAT, FQNNGV. In nucleotides, the CDR3 is TGTGCCAGCAGCTCTTACCTCAGGGTAGGTGAGCAGTTCTTC. It encodes CASSSYLRVGEQFF.

V gene TRBV5-1 combines with J gene TRBJ1-1; TRBD1 is a possible D gene (5 bases). The V gene's germline CDR1 is SGHRS and CDR2 YFSETQ. The CDR3 sequence is 17 residues long. Trimming removed 1 base from V and 0 bases from J, with 16 bases in between. In DNA, the CDR3 is TGCGCCAGCAGCTTGTGGGGCAGGGTAGAAGTGAACACTGAAGCTTTCTTT. As protein: CASSLWGRVEVNTEAFF.

The chain recombines TRBV4-2 with TRBJ1-2, with TRBD1 matching over 10 bases. The trim removed 5 bases at V and 7 bases at J, leaving 4 bases unmatched. The CDR3 length is 13 residues. Per the germline V gene, CDR1 is LGHNA and CDR2 is YNFKEQ. The CDR3 bases are TGTGCCAGCAGCTTGGACAGGGGGGCTGGCTACACCTTC. This codes for CASSLDRGAGYTF.

This rearrangement joins TRBV19 to TRBJ2-1; the D gene is possibly TRBD2 (6 bases). Germline CDR1 LNHDA, CDR2 SQIVND (reference sequence). V gave up 4 bases and J gave up 10 bases, with 14 bases separating them. CDR3 length: 13 amino acids. The CDR3 region has the DNA TGTGCCAGTAGTACCTTCGGTGGGGGGGAGCAGTTCTTC. Translated, it gives CASSTFGGGEQFF.

The CDR3: CASSLPPGANTGELFF. Written as DNA, the CDR3 is TGTGCCAGCAGCCTTCCTCCGGGAGCAAACACCGGGGAGCTGTTTTTT. The V gene is TRBV5-8, the J gene TRBJ2-2; a possible D gene is TRBD2 (6 bases). Looked up from germline, CDR1 is SGHTS and CDR2 is YDEGEE. The CDR3 extends over 16 amino acids. V lost 4 bases to trimming and J lost 2 bases, with 15 bases between them. Variable domain in full (rest from reference TRBV5-8 and TRBJ2-2): EAGVTQSPTHLIKTRGQQATLRCSPISGHTSVYWYQQALGLGLQFLLWYDEGEERNRGNFPPRFSGRQFPNYSSELNVNALELEDSALYLCASSLPPGANTGELFFGEGSRLTVL.